The 32 T cell receptor beta chains below come from one sample, sequenced in a study of cytomegalovirus exposure and HLA in healthy donors. PCR amplification relied on 60 Vbeta primers (plus 13 Jbeta primers). TCRdb's table, derived via immunoSEQ multiplex PCR, lists solely in-frame clones and lacks some. The table has about 170,000 clones, 60% to 75% seen once. Sequenced sample: PBMCs. These receptors were collected from a woman between 45 and 65 years old in good health and CMV-seropositive.

The CDR3 loop is CASSPRLAGNTGELFF. For the CDR3, the DNA is TGTGCCAGCAGCCCAAGACTAGCGGGAAACACCGGGGAGCTGTTTTTT. The V and J genes are TRBV7-3 and TRBJ2-2; the match to TRBD2 covers 11 bases. CDR1 and CDR2 from the germline V gene are SGHTA and FQGTGA. CDR3 length equals 16 residues. Unmatched junction bases numbered 4, after V lost 5 bases and J lost 2 bases. Full variable domain (missing parts from reference TRBV7-3 and TRBJ2-2): GAGVSQTPSNKVTEKGKYVELRCDPISGHTALYWYRQSLGQGPEFLIYFQGTGAADDSGLPNDRFFAVRPEGSVSTLKIQRTERGDSAVYLCASSPRLAGNTGELFFGEGSRLTVL.

This chain connects TRBV7-9 to TRBJ1-1; the D is unclear. The CDR3 is 14 amino acids. V was pared by 1 base and J by 4 bases, with 10 bases between. Germline lookup yields CDR1 SEHNR and CDR2 FQNEAQ (reference sequence). CDR3 region: CASSLVAAGTEAFF. The DNA of the CDR3 is TGTGCCAGCAGCTTAGTGGCAGCGGGCACTGAAGCTTTCTTT.

The V call is TRBV29-1, the J call TRBJ2-3, with 7 bases aligning to TRBD1. The length of the CDR3 is 14 residues. Germline CDR1 SQVTM, CDR2 ANQGSEA. V gave up 7 bases and J gave up 1 base; unmatched junction bases: 8. CDR3 sequence (DNA): TGCAGCGCTGACAGGGAAGGGGGCACAGATACGCAGTATTTT. This translates into CSADREGGTDTQYF.

This clone was detected only once. The gene calls are TRBV5-1 and TRBJ1-1; no firm D call. The CDR3 totals 13 residues. CDR1 is SGHRS, CDR2 YFSETQ, per germline. Trimming removed 0 bases from V and 3 bases from J, with 6 bases in between. CDR3 sequence (DNA): TGCGCCAGCAGCTTGGGGGCCTACACTGAAGCTTTCTTT. This sequence encodes CASSLGAYTEAFF.

The chain combines TRBV7-2 with TRBJ1-1, with TRBD1 as a possible D gene (5 bases). The ends were cut back, 3 bases at V and 1 base at J, with 12 bases in the middle. Germline assignment: CDR1 SGHTA and CDR2 FQGNSA. The CDR3 consists of 15 residues. Written as DNA, the CDR3 is TGTGCCAGCAGCTTTGGACAAAACCGGAACACTGAAGCTTTCTTT. It yields the protein CASSFGQNRNTEAFF. Drawing the rest from reference TRBV7-2 and TRBJ1-1, the complete variable domain is GAGVSQSPSNKVTEKGKDVELRCDPISGHTALYWYRQSLGQGLEFLIYFQGNSAPDKSGLPSDRFSAERTGGSVSTLTIQRTQQEDSAVYLCASSFGQNRNTEAFFGQGTRLTVV.

This clone was detected once. The chain joins TRBV30 to TRBJ2-7; 7 nucleotides line up with TRBD1. V was clipped by 5 bases and J by 3 bases; unmatched bases: 7. CDR3 length: 13 amino acids. Germline CDR1 and CDR2: GTSNPN and SVGIG (reference sequence). The CDR3 reads CAWAKAGGYEQYF. CDR3 DNA: TGTGCCTGGGCCAAGGCAGGGGGCTACGAGCAGTACTTC.

In the case of this clone: The junction departs from the called germline gene at one end, perhaps through a read error. The chain combines TRBV6-5 with TRBJ1-2, with 9 bases matching TRBD1. The CDR3 length is 15 residues. Germline V gene lookup returns CDR1 MNHEY and CDR2 SVGAGI. CDR3 DNA sequence: TGTGCCAGCAGTAACTCCACCGGGACAGGGTATGGCTACACCTTC. It codes for CASSNSTGTGYGYTF.

V and J are TRBV5-1 and TRBJ2-5; 11 nucleotides match TRBD1. Germline assignment: CDR1 SGHRS and CDR2 YFSETQ. This CDR3 has 12 residues. J gave up 11 bases and V 4 bases, and 4 bases lay outside the gene matches. The CDR3 protein is CASSIGTGGQYF. In DNA, the CDR3 is TGCGCCAGCAGCATAGGGACAGGGGGACAGTACTTC.

The rearrangement uses TRBV27 and TRBJ1-2; D perhaps matches TRBD1 (6 bases). CDR3 length: 16 amino acids. Between the trimmed V and J ends, which lost 5 bases and 1 base, there was a span of 17 bases. Germline V lookup: CDR1 MNHEY, CDR2 SMNVEV (reference sequence). Written as DNA, the CDR3 is TGTGCCAGCAGTCCCCTGGGGGGGGCAGATAACTATGGCTACACCTTC. This encodes CASSPLGGADNYGYTF.

V gene TRBV5-5 combines with J gene TRBJ2-1, with D maybe TRBD2 (6 bases). This CDR3 is 12 amino acids long. Germline-derived CDR1 and CDR2 are SGHKS and YYEKEE (reference sequence). V lost 1 base and J lost 12, with 11 bases in between. The chain's CDR3 is CASSLLQAGQFF. Here the CDR3 DNA reads TGTGCCAGCAGCTTGTTACAAGCGGGGCAGTTCTTC.

The J gene is TRBJ2-2, the V gene TRBV5-1; D might be TRBD2 (7 bases). Germline values: CDR1 SGHRS, CDR2 YFSETQ. This CDR3 region has 17 residues. The germline V and J ends were trimmed by 4 bases and 4 bases, with 20 bases remaining between them. The CDR3 DNA follows: TGCGCCAGCAGCAAGGGCCGGGGGGACATTATCACCGGGGAGCTGTTTTTT. This sequence encodes CASSKGRGDIITGELFF.

The chain is built from TRBV5-1 and TRBJ1-4; 11 nucleotides agree with TRBD1. The germline CDR1 and CDR2 sequences are SGHRS and YFSETQ. CDR3 length: 16 amino acids. J was trimmed by 2 bases and V by 6 bases; bases with no gene match: 6. The CDR3 reads CASTRTGGITNEKLFF. The CDR3 DNA reads TGCGCCAGCACGCGGACAGGGGGCATTACTAATGAAAAACTGTTTTTT.

The chain employs TRBV6-5 and TRBJ2-3, with D perhaps matching TRBD2 (6 bases). V lost 5 bases and J 5 bases, leaving 11 bases between the germline ends. The CDR3 sequence is 13 residues long. Germline V gives CDR1 MNHEY, CDR2 SVGAGI. CDR3 loop: CASSPPGVDTQYF. In DNA, the CDR3 is TGTGCCAGCAGTCCCCCGGGGGTAGATACGCAGTATTTT.

The V call is TRBV5-1, the J call TRBJ1-1; D might be TRBD1 (5 bases). Germline CDR1 is SGHRS and CDR2 is YFSETQ. Trimming removed 0 bases at V and 4 bases at J, with 13 bases between. The CDR3 is 15 residues long. The CDR3 spells CASSLAVGLGTEAFF. CDR3 nucleotide sequence: TGCGCCAGCAGCTTGGCCGTGGGGCTGGGCACTGAAGCTTTCTTT.

The V and J genes are TRBV27 and TRBJ1-2, with 8 positions matching TRBD1. The germline CDR1 and CDR2 sequences are MNHEY and SMNVEV (reference sequence). CDR3 size: 16 residues. V was clipped by 2 bases and J by 10 bases; unmatched bases: 15. The CDR3 sequence: CASSLNRQGSPDSYTF. CDR3 nucleotides: TGTGCCAGCAGTTTAAACCGACAGGGGTCTCCAGATTCCTACACCTTC.

V and J are TRBV7-8 and TRBJ2-5, with 16 bases lining up with TRBD2. Per the germline V gene, CDR1 is SGHVS and CDR2 is FQNEAQ. V was clipped by 4 bases and J by 5 bases; unmatched bases: 7. CDR3 length: 17 residues. The DNA of the CDR3 is TGTGCCAGCAGCTCCCTGGGACTAGCGGGGGGGATGGAGACCCAGTACTTC. As protein: CASSSLGLAGGMETQYF.

This rearrangement joins TRBV7-9 to TRBJ1-5; 7 nucleotides align to TRBD1. Germline V CDR1 and CDR2: SEHNR, FQNEAQ (reference sequence). The CDR3 has 15 residues. J was trimmed by 4 bases and V by 0 bases; bases with no gene match: 3. In nucleotides, the CDR3 is TGTGCCAGCAGCTTAGCCGGGACAGTAAATCAGCCCCAGCATTTT. This encodes CASSLAGTVNQPQHF.

The chain employs TRBV5-1 and TRBJ2-1; a weak D match, TRBD1 (5 bases). CDR3 length: 14 amino acids. Trimming shortened V by 4 bases and J by 9 bases, and 17 bases separated the two germline ends. The V gene's germline CDR1 is SGHRS and CDR2 YFSETQ. CDR3 nucleotide sequence: TGCGCCAGCAGCACTTTCAGGGAAGAAAGTGAGCAGTTCTTC. Translation gives CASSTFREESEQFF.

The chain is built from TRBV5-1 and TRBJ1-1; D possibly corresponds to TRBD1 (5 bases). The CDR3 spans 15 residues. Germline assignment: CDR1 SGHRS and CDR2 YFSETQ. Trimming took off 2 bases at V and 0 bases at J, with 11 bases between the two ends. The CDR3 sequence: CASSLGHLMNTEAFF. CDR3 DNA: TGCGCCAGCAGCTTAGGACACCTCATGAACACTGAAGCTTTCTTT.

J is TRBJ1-2 and V is TRBV2, with 8 bases fitting TRBD1. Germline-derived CDR1 and CDR2 are SNHLY and FYNNEI. The CDR3 covers 13 residues. V dropped 4 bases and J dropped 6; count of bases not matched to a gene: 4. CDR3 in amino acids: CASSGAGGHGYTF. CDR3 bases: TGTGCCAGCAGTGGCGCAGGGGGCCATGGCTACACCTTC.

The chain recombines TRBV15 with TRBJ1-5, with D maybe TRBD1 (5 bases). Between the trimmed V and J ends, which lost 3 bases and 4 bases, there was a span of 10 bases. Germline values: CDR1 LNHNV, CDR2 YYDKDF (reference sequence). The CDR3 has 14 amino acids. The DNA for the CDR3 is TGTGCCACCAGCAGGATGGGGGGGAATCAGCCCCAGCATTTT. Translating gives CATSRMGGNQPQHF.

CDR3 sequence (DNA): TGCAGCGTTTTATCCAGGGCAGGCACTGAAGCTTTCTTT. It encodes CSVLSRAGTEAFF. This chain uses TRBV29-1 with TRBJ1-1; D might be TRBD1 (5 bases). Germline CDR1 is SQVTM and CDR2 is ANQGSEA. Trimming shortened V by 5 bases and J by 4 bases, and 14 bases separated the two germline ends. This CDR3 has 13 residues.

This clone has more than one count but fewer than ten. This chain uses TRBV5-1 with TRBJ2-2, with a possible D match to TRBD2 (5 bases). V lost 2 bases, J lost 6 bases, and 8 bases lay in between. The germline CDR1 and CDR2 sequences are SGHRS and YFSETQ. CDR3 length equals 13 residues. CDR3 in amino acids: CASSFTSSGELFF. The DNA for the CDR3 is TGCGCCAGCAGCTTTACTAGTTCCGGGGAGCTGTTTTTT.

The sample holds one count of this clone. The V call is TRBV2, the J call TRBJ2-5; D uncertain. Looked up from germline, CDR1 is SNHLY and CDR2 is FYNNEI. Trimming cost V 4 bases and J 0 bases, with 3 bases left between them. This CDR3 has 12 amino acids. The CDR3 nucleotides are TGTGCCAGCAGTGGAGACCAAGAGACCCAGTACTTC. It yields the protein CASSGDQETQYF.

This clone appeared once. The chain combines TRBV5-1 with TRBJ2-1; 12 bases map to TRBD2. The germline gives CDR1 SGHRS, CDR2 YFSETQ. V gave up 0 bases and J gave up 2 bases; unmatched junction bases: 0. The CDR3 has 16 amino acids. CDR3 sequence: CASSLGLAGAYNEQFF. CDR3 DNA sequence: TGCGCCAGCAGCTTGGGACTAGCGGGAGCCTACAATGAGCAGTTCTTC.

This clone was detected only once. V usage is TRBV6-5 and J usage is TRBJ1-2; maybe TRBD1 (6 bases). With 5 bases removed from V and 5 bases from J, the gap between germline ends came to 15 bases. Germline CDR1 and CDR2: MNHEY and SVGAGI. This CDR3 has 14 residues. This chain's CDR3 is CASSLTQGLYGYTF. DNA for the CDR3: TGTGCCAGCAGTCTGACACAGGGTTTGTATGGCTACACCTTC.

This clone was seen only once. The rearrangement uses TRBV9 and TRBJ2-7; 11 bases align to TRBD2. The trim removed 4 bases at V and 6 bases at J, leaving 9 bases unmatched. CDR1 and CDR2 (germline): SGDLS, YYNGEE. The length of the CDR3 is 15 residues. CDR3 sequence (DNA): TGTGCCAGCAGCCCGCGACCGACTAGCGGGGCCGAGCAGTACTTC. This sequence encodes CASSPRPTSGAEQYF. Based on the CDR3 plus reference TRBV9 and TRBJ2-7, the full variable domain is DSGVTQTPKHLITATGQRVTLRCSPRSGDLSVYWYQQSLDQGLQFLIQYYNGEERAKGNILERFSAQQFPDLHSELNLSSLELGDSALYFCASSPRPTSGAEQYFGPGTRLTVT.

The chain uses TRBV5-1 and TRBJ2-5, with a tentative D call TRBD1 (6 bases). The CDR3 runs to 14 residues. Germline CDR1 is SGHRS and CDR2 is YFSETQ. Trimming pared 6 bases from V and 5 bases from J, leaving 17 bases between. The DNA of the CDR3 is TGCGCCAGCACCACCATAGCAGGGGCGGAGACCCAGTACTTC. Its translation: CASTTIAGAETQYF.

The chain has TRBV7-9 and TRBJ1-3; the D gene is possibly TRBD1 (5 bases). V dropped 4 bases and J dropped 7 bases, with 17 bases sitting between them. Germline CDR1 and CDR2: SEHNR and FQNEAQ (reference sequence). The CDR3 contains 15 residues. The CDR3 DNA sequence: TGTGCCAGCAGCTCAGACGGGGGGTTAAGGAACACCATATATTTT. Protein sequence: CASSSDGGLRNTIYF.

This chain joins TRBV30 and TRBJ2-5, with unresolved D. The germline V gene has CDR1 GTSNPN and CDR2 SVGIG (reference sequence). CDR3 length: 16 residues. The ends were cut back, 1 base at V and 4 bases at J, with 19 bases in the middle. CDR3 residues: CAWSAMTSIATETQYF. In DNA form, the CDR3 reads TGTGCCTGGAGTGCCATGACCTCGATAGCTACAGAGACCCAGTACTTC.

This sequence joins TRBV5-1 and TRBJ2-7, with 12 bases lining up with TRBD1. The CDR3 loop spans 15 amino acids. V lost 5 bases, J lost 5 bases, and 8 bases stayed unmatched. Per the germline V gene, CDR1 is SGHRS and CDR2 is YFSETQ. The CDR3 is CASRPTGTGGNEQYF. In DNA, the CDR3 is TGCGCCAGCAGACCGACCGGGACAGGGGGCAACGAGCAGTACTTC. Full variable domain (outside the CDR3, taken from reference TRBV5-1 and TRBJ2-7): KAGVTQTPRYLIKTRGQQVTLSCSPISGHRSVSWYQQTPGQGLQFLFEYFSETQRNKGNFPGRFSGRQFSNSRSEMNVSTLELGDSALYLCASRPTGTGGNEQYFGPGTRLTVT.

This clone was counted only a few times. CDR3: CASRDQGATNEKLFF. CDR3 nucleotides: TGCGCCAGCAGGGATCAGGGCGCAACTAATGAAAAACTGTTTTTT. The chain joins TRBV5-1 to TRBJ1-4; tentatively, D is TRBD1 (5 bases). Per the germline V gene, CDR1 is SGHRS and CDR2 is YFSETQ. Trimming left V 5 bases short and J 0 bases short, with 11 bases between. The CDR3 has 15 amino acids.